These 14 T cell receptor beta chains were sequenced from one sample in a study of CD8 T cells in ankylosing spondylitis. Study-wide findings and caveats: What appeared characteristic of ankylosing spondylitis blood was a TCR beta motif of eight highly homologous variants.

Each CDR3 protein gets one entry after TCRdb re-called the 5' RACE reads with MiXCR. The sample lists about 800,000 distinct CDR3 sequences; about 12% were seen once. The antigens for these receptors are not known. The sample consisted of blood, either unsorted or a sorted T cell fraction (not recorded which). The receptors shown here come from a male donor with ankylosing spondylitis.

In this sample, this clonotype turned up a few times. The chain couples TRBV4-3 to TRBJ2-7; 7 bases are shared with TRBD2. Looked up from germline, CDR1 is LGHNA and CDR2 is YSLEER. This CDR3 has 15 amino acids. Losses at the gene ends were 0 bases for V and 4 bases for J; bases not matched to a gene: 6. This chain's CDR3 is CASSQDLADPYEQYF. For the CDR3, the DNA is TGCGCCAGCAGCCAAGATCTAGCGGACCCGTACGAGCAGTACTTC.

The rearrangement uses TRBV6-1 and TRBJ1-2, with D maybe TRBD1 (5 bases). The CDR3 runs 14 residues. Germline V lookup: CDR1 MNHNS, CDR2 SASEGT. V shed 6 bases and J shed 8 bases, with 19 bases lying between them. CDR3 loop: CASRKTALGEGYTF. The CDR3 DNA reads TGTGCCAGCAGAAAGACAGCGCTCGGTGAGGGCTACACCTTC.

In its sample, this clonotype was seen a few times. The chain combines TRBV3-1 with TRBJ1-1, with D perhaps TRBD1 (6 bases). The germline CDR1 and CDR2 sequences are LGHDT and YNNKEL (reference sequence). The ends were cut back, 5 bases at V and 3 bases at J, with 13 bases in the middle. The CDR3 loop spans 14 amino acids. The CDR3, as DNA: TGTGCCAGCAGCTACCGGACAGCTCACACTGAAGCTTTCTTT. It yields the protein CASSYRTAHTEAFF.

The chain combines TRBV6-2 or TRBV6-3 with TRBJ2-2; D uncertain. The CDR3 runs 15 residues. The V gene's germline CDR1 is MNHEY and CDR2 SVGEGT. V shed 7 bases and J shed 0 bases, with 12 bases lying between them. The CDR3 sequence is CASKGWATNTGELFF. As DNA, the CDR3 is TGTGCCAGCAAAGGGTGGGCTACGAACACCGGGGAGCTGTTTTTT.

The genes are TRBV18 and TRBJ1-5; D remains ambiguous. This CDR3 comprises 12 residues. Trimming shortened V by 3 bases and J by 4 bases, and 4 bases separated the two germline ends. The germline V gene has CDR1 KGHSH and CDR2 LQKENI. The CDR3 is CASSPYNQPQHF. The CDR3 DNA sequence: TGTGCCAGCTCACCTTATAATCAGCCCCAGCATTTT. Complete variable domain (other parts from reference TRBV18 and TRBJ1-5): NAGVMQNPRHLVRRRGQEARLRCSPMKGHSHVYWYRQLPEEGLKFMVYLQKENIIDESGMPKERFSAEFPKEGPSILRIQQVVRGDSAAYFCASSPYNQPQHFGDGTRLSIL.

CDR3 residues: CSASQTGAEQYF. The CDR3 DNA sequence: TGCAGTGCTAGCCAGACAGGGGCCGAGCAGTACTTC. The chain is built from TRBV20-1 and TRBJ2-7; 8 positions agree with TRBD1. The CDR3 loop spans 12 amino acids. The junction had 4 bases not matched to a gene; V was cut back by 3 bases and J by 6 bases. CDR1 and CDR2 from the germline V gene are DFQATT and SNEGSKA (reference sequence).

Only a few counts were recorded for this clonotype. The chain is built from TRBV5-1 and TRBJ1-1; D may be TRBD1 (5 bases). CDR1 and CDR2 from the germline V gene are SGHRS and YFSETQ. V was trimmed by 4 bases and J by 1 base, leaving 17 bases between them. The CDR3 runs 16 residues. Here the CDR3 reads CASSPGWRQTNTEAFF. The CDR3 DNA reads as TGCGCCAGCAGCCCAGGGTGGCGTCAGACGAACACTGAAGCTTTCTTT.

The chain uses TRBV29-1 and TRBJ2-3; D possibly corresponds to TRBD1 (5 bases). With 6 bases removed from V and 2 bases from J, the gap between germline ends came to 12 bases. Germline-derived CDR1 and CDR2 are SQVTM and ANQGSEA. The CDR3 sequence is 13 residues long. In DNA, the CDR3 is TGCAGCGTCCAAGGGGTTTACACAGATACGCAGTATTTT. Its translation is CSVQGVYTDTQYF.

This clonotype was observed at least ten times. This chain joins TRBV20-1 and TRBJ1-2; 10 positions agree with TRBD1. J lost 5 bases, V lost 0 bases, and 9 bases had no gene match. Germline-derived CDR1 and CDR2 are DFQATT and SNEGSKA (reference sequence). The CDR3 loop spans 16 amino acids. This CDR3 reads CSARETPGQGRYGYTF. CDR3 DNA sequence: TGCAGTGCTAGAGAGACCCCGGGACAGGGGAGGTATGGCTACACCTTC.

The chain employs TRBV24-1 and TRBJ2-5; 9 nucleotides align to TRBD1. Per germline, CDR1 KGHDR and CDR2 SFDVKD. The length of the CDR3 is 14 residues. V shed 4 bases, J shed 5 bases, and the junction held 4 bases outside the gene matches. CDR3 amino acids: CATSDYRGQETQYF. In DNA form, the CDR3 reads TGTGCCACCAGTGACTACAGGGGGCAGGAGACCCAGTACTTC.

The chain is built from TRBV20-1 and TRBJ2-1; 9 positions match TRBD2. The CDR3 runs 15 residues. V shed 2 bases, J shed 4 bases, and the junction held 6 bases outside the gene matches. Germline V gene data show CDR1 as DFQATT and CDR2 as SNEGSKA (reference sequence). Here the CDR3 DNA reads TGCAGTGCTAGACCCGGACTAGCGATTTACAATGAGCAGTTCTTC. Amino acid sequence: CSARPGLAIYNEQFF.

V is TRBV12-3 or TRBV12-4 and J is TRBJ1-4; no firm D call. The CDR3 runs to 12 residues. Deletions cut 6 bases from V and 8 bases from J, with 10 bases between. Here the CDR3 DNA reads TGTGCCAGCAGCCTCCGTAGGGAAAAACTGTTTTTT. Protein: CASSLRREKLFF.

This clonotype has just a few counts. The chain is built from TRBV11-2 and TRBJ2-1; D uncertain. This CDR3 region has 16 residues. V was cut by 2 bases and J by 0 bases, with 11 bases left in between. Looked up from germline, CDR1 is SGHAT and CDR2 is FQNNGV. In DNA, the CDR3 is TGTGCCAGCAGCTTAAGCCCGGAAAGCTCCTACAATGAGCAGTTCTTC. It translates to CASSLSPESSYNEQFF.

This clonotype appeared many times. For the CDR3, the DNA is TGCAGTGCTAGAGTGCCCCGGTCCTACGAGCAGTACTTC. Translating gives CSARVPRSYEQYF. The V and J genes are TRBV20-1 and TRBJ2-7; D ambiguous. The CDR3 spans 13 residues. Trimming shortened V by 1 base and J by 1 base, and 8 bases separated the two germline ends. CDR1 DFQATT and CDR2 SNEGSKA come from the germline V gene (reference sequence).